The next 26 T cell receptor beta chains were all read from a single sample in a study of T cell responses to AZD1222 COVID-19 vaccine. TCRdb keeps only in-frame clones here, not all; method: immunoSEQ multiplex PCR. The sample has about 130,000 clones, 90% to 95% seen once. This specimen was peripheral blood, taken on day 0 of AZD1222 vaccination. The receptor source for this set is an adult in good health.

This rearrangement joins TRBV30 to TRBJ1-1; D perhaps matches TRBD1 (5 bases). V lost 8 bases to trimming and J lost 3 bases, with 28 bases between them. There are 17 residues in the CDR3. Germline values: CDR1 GTSNPN, CDR2 SVGIG (reference sequence). The CDR3 DNA reads as TGTGCCCTGGACGGCTTTCGGGGGGGAACGCAGGACACTGAAGCTTTCTTT. Translating it yields CALDGFRGGTQDTEAFF.

V gene TRBV5-4 combines with J gene TRBJ1-1, with 7 bases lining up with TRBD1. This CDR3 region has 15 residues. Germline-derived CDR1 and CDR2 are SGHNT and YYREEE (reference sequence). Trimming removed 4 bases from V and 2 bases from J; junction bases left unmatched: 8. The CDR3 loop reads CASSPRWTGNTEAFF. CDR3 nucleotide sequence: TGTGCCAGCAGCCCGCGTTGGACAGGAAACACTGAAGCTTTCTTT.

The chain uses TRBV7-2 and TRBJ1-2; 7 nucleotides match TRBD1. Germline V gene data show CDR1 as SGHTA and CDR2 as FQGNSA. The CDR3 has 15 residues. V shed 1 base, J shed 4 bases, and the junction held 6 bases outside the gene matches. The CDR3 protein is CASSLGTGDLYGYTF. In nucleotides, the CDR3 is TGTGCCAGCAGCTTAGGTACAGGGGACCTCTATGGCTACACCTTC.

CDR3 in amino acids: CASSEPGTGGYTF. CDR3 in DNA: TGTGCCAGCAGTGAACCCGGGACTGGTGGCTACACCTTC. The V call is TRBV6-1, the J call TRBJ1-2; D is possibly TRBD1 (5 bases). In germline, CDR1 is MNHNS, CDR2 SASEGT. The V end lost 2 bases, the J end lost 7 bases, and 11 bases lay between the germline ends. The CDR3 runs 13 residues.

The rearrangement links TRBV7-8 to TRBJ1-5; D may be TRBD1 (5 bases). CDR3 length equals 17 residues. Germline V CDR1 and CDR2: SGHVS, FQNEAQ. V gave up 2 bases and J gave up 0 bases, with 14 bases separating them. CDR3 nucleotides: TGTGCCAGCAGCTTAAGGTCAGGACAAAATAGCAATCAGCCCCAGCATTTT. Translation gives CASSLRSGQNSNQPQHF.

The rearrangement uses TRBV24-1 and TRBJ2-3; possibly TRBD2 for D (6 bases). Germline CDR1 and CDR2: KGHDR and SFDVKD. The CDR3 totals 17 residues. V was trimmed by 6 bases and J by 0 bases, leaving 18 bases between them. As DNA, the CDR3 is TGTGCCACCAGTCATATCGCAATGGGGGGAAGCACAGATACGCAGTATTTT. Translation gives CATSHIAMGGSTDTQYF.

The chain uses TRBV14 and TRBJ2-1; D remains unclear. Germline CDR1 reads SGHDN; CDR2 reads FVKESK. The CDR3 covers 13 residues. V shed 1 base and J shed 4 bases, with 5 bases lying between them. The CDR3 DNA sequence: TGTGCCAGCAGCCAAGTTAGGTACAATGAGCAGTTCTTC. The encoded protein is CASSQVRYNEQFF. Together with reference TRBV14 and TRBJ2-1, the CDR3 gives the full variable domain: EAGVTQFPSHSVIEKGQTVTLRCDPISGHDNLYWYRRVMGKEIKFLLHFVKESKQDESGMPNNRFLAERTGGTYSTLKVQPAELEDSGVYFCASSQVRYNEQFFGPGTRLTVL.

In this sample, this clone turned up a few times. The V call is TRBV5-1, the J call TRBJ1-3; a possible D gene is TRBD1 (6 bases). CDR3 size: 16 residues. V was shortened by 0 bases and J by 4 bases, with 14 bases between the two germline ends. Per the germline V gene, CDR1 is SGHRS and CDR2 is YFSETQ. The CDR3 bases are TGCGCCAGCAGCTTGGACAGGGCTGGCCCGGGAAACACCATATATTTT. Its translation is CASSLDRAGPGNTIYF. Combining the CDR3 with reference TRBV5-1 and TRBJ1-3 gives the whole variable domain KAGVTQTPRYLIKTRGQQVTLSCSPISGHRSVSWYQQTPGQGLQFLFEYFSETQRNKGNFPGRFSGRQFSNSRSEMNVSTLELGDSALYLCASSLDRAGPGNTIYFGEGSWLTVV.

The chain has TRBV3-1 (or the pseudogene TRBV3-2) and TRBJ1-2, with D possibly TRBD1 on 5 matching bases. The CDR3 runs 14 residues. V lost 0 bases to trimming and J lost 8 bases, with 13 bases between them. The germline V gene has CDR1 LGHDT and CDR2 YNNKEL (reference sequence). The CDR3 coding sequence is TGTGCCAGCAGCCAAGATCCCGCAGGGCGCGGCTACACCTTC. This encodes CASSQDPAGRGYTF.

The CDR3 here is CASSPLRTANTEAFF. In DNA form, the CDR3 reads TGTGCCAGCTCACCACTCCGGACAGCGAACACTGAAGCTTTCTTT. The chain joins TRBV18 to TRBJ1-1; tentative D call: TRBD1 (6 bases). Germline-derived CDR1 and CDR2 are KGHSH and LQKENI. The V end lost 1 base, the J end lost 1 base, and 10 bases lay between the germline ends. The CDR3 sequence is 15 residues long.

V gene TRBV7-9 combines with J gene TRBJ2-3; D is unclear. Germline V gene sequence: CDR1 SEHNR, CDR2 FQNEAQ (reference sequence). Trimming shortened V by 2 bases and J by 4 bases, and 10 bases separated the two germline ends. This CDR3 is 14 amino acids long. CDR3 sequence: CASSLQAQADTQYF. CDR3 in DNA: TGTGCCAGCAGCTTACAGGCTCAGGCAGATACGCAGTATTTT.

The chain links TRBV5-6 to TRBJ2-1, with D hard to call. Germline V gene data show CDR1 as SGHDT and CDR2 as YYEEEE. The V end was cut by 0 bases, the J end by 0 bases, with 10 bases between. This CDR3 contains 16 residues. CDR3 sequence: CASSLEVSSSYNEQFF. CDR3 DNA: TGTGCCAGCAGCTTGGAAGTGTCTAGCTCCTACAATGAGCAGTTCTTC.

V is TRBV7-2 and J is TRBJ1-1; D remains unclear. CDR3 size: 16 residues. V lost 1 base, J lost 2 bases, and 14 bases lay in between. Germline CDR1 reads SGHTA; CDR2 reads FQGNSA. The CDR3 here is CASSLVARTVNTEAFF. DNA of the CDR3: TGTGCCAGCAGCTTAGTAGCTCGTACGGTCAACACTGAAGCTTTCTTT.

This clone was picked up one time. The chain couples TRBV5-1 to TRBJ2-2; 14 bases map to TRBD2. The CDR3 covers 16 residues. Germline CDR1 reads SGHRS; CDR2 reads YFSETQ. V gave up 3 bases and J gave up 6 bases; unmatched junction bases: 4. The DNA for the CDR3 is TGCGCCAGCAGCTCGGGACTAGCGGGAGCGGCCGGGGAGCTGTTTTTT. This sequence encodes CASSSGLAGAAGELFF.

The rearrangement joins TRBV7-2 to TRBJ2-3; TRBD2 might be the D (6 bases). CDR3 size: 17 residues. The V gene lost 4 bases and the J gene lost 4 bases, with 21 bases spanning the gap. Germline CDR1 SGHTA, CDR2 FQGNSA. CDR3 bases: TGTGCCAGCAGCTCCGAAGGGCTAGCGAGAGTGGCAGATACGCAGTATTTT. Translation: CASSSEGLARVADTQYF.

The V gene is TRBV7-9, the J gene TRBJ2-5; possible D gene TRBD1, 6 bases. The CDR3 is 14 residues long. V lost 5 bases to trimming and J lost 4 bases, with 14 bases between them. Germline loops: CDR1 SEHNR, CDR2 FQNEAQ (reference sequence). DNA of the CDR3: TGTGCCAGCAGCCCGACACAGGGCACAGAGACCCAGTACTTC. This sequence encodes CASSPTQGTETQYF.

This clone was picked up one time. The V gene is TRBV6-5, the J gene TRBJ1-6, with D maybe TRBD1 (6 bases). V shed 6 bases and J shed 10 bases, with 16 bases lying between them. CDR3 length: 14 amino acids. Germline CDR1 MNHEY, CDR2 SVGAGI. CDR3 coding DNA: TGTGCCAGCAGGCCAGGGGAGGTAAACTCACCCCTCCACTTT. This translates into CASRPGEVNSPLHF.

The rearrangement links TRBV18 to TRBJ2-3, with 11 positions matching TRBD2. Germline lookup yields CDR1 KGHSH and CDR2 LQKENI. This CDR3 region has 19 residues. V lost 4 bases to trimming and J lost 0 bases; unmatched junction nucleotides: 12. The CDR3 loop reads CASSLKRSGRAASTDTQYF. The CDR3 DNA reads as TGTGCCAGCTCACTAAAACGTAGCGGGAGGGCCGCTAGCACAGATACGCAGTATTTT. Full variable domain (remainder filled in from reference TRBV18 and TRBJ2-3): NAGVMQNPRHLVRRRGQEARLRCSPMKGHSHVYWYRQLPEEGLKFMVYLQKENIIDESGMPKERFSAEFPKEGPSILRIQQVVRGDSAAYFCASSLKRSGRAASTDTQYFGPGTRLTVL.

The J gene is TRBJ1-2, the V gene TRBV19, with D possibly TRBD1 on 5 matching bases. The length of the CDR3 is 15 residues. Germline-derived CDR1 and CDR2 are LNHDA and SQIVND (reference sequence). Trimming took off 9 bases at V and 3 bases at J, with 20 bases between the two ends. The CDR3 bases are TGTGCCAGCAACCCCGCCGGCAGGGAATACTATGGCTACACCTTC. Protein product: CASNPAGREYYGYTF.

The CDR3 region has the DNA TGTGCCACCAGCAGAGACACTTACAATGAGCAGTTCTTC. It codes for CATSRDTYNEQFF. This chain connects TRBV15 to TRBJ2-1; D gene ambiguous. Germline CDR1 is LNHNV and CDR2 is YYDKDF (reference sequence). V was trimmed by 0 bases and J by 4 bases, leaving 4 bases between them. The CDR3 extends over 13 amino acids.

The V call is TRBV28, the J call TRBJ1-2, with TRBD1 as a possible D gene (5 bases). The germline V and J ends were trimmed by 5 bases and 2 bases, with 12 bases remaining between them. CDR1 and CDR2 from the germline V gene are MDHEN and SYDVKM. CDR3 length: 14 residues. The CDR3 DNA reads TGTGCCAGCAGTATGCGACAGTCCAACTATGGCTACACCTTC. Residues: CASSMRQSNYGYTF.

This clone was counted once. The chain joins TRBV6-6 to TRBJ2-4; TRBD2 matches 7 bases. CDR1 and CDR2 from the germline V gene are MNHNY and SVGAGI (reference sequence). The CDR3 is 16 residues long. V trimming: 2 bases; J trimming: 6 bases; junction bases outside the gene matches: 10. The CDR3 DNA is TGTGCCAGCAGTTACGGCGGGAGAGCCCTCGGAAACATTCAGTACTTC. Its protein product is CASSYGGRALGNIQYF.

This sequence joins TRBV4-1 and TRBJ2-2; TRBD2 might be the D (6 bases). V gave up 3 bases and J gave up 7 bases, with 9 bases separating them. The CDR3 runs 13 residues. CDR1 is MGHRA, CDR2 YSYEKL, per germline. The DNA for the CDR3 is TGCGCCAGCAGCCACCGGGAGTTCGGGGAGCTGTTTTTT. Translation gives CASSHREFGELFF.

The chain joins TRBV4-2 to TRBJ1-5, with D possibly matching TRBD1 (6 bases). The CDR3 has 14 residues. Trimming shortened V by 0 bases and J by 4 bases, and 7 bases separated the two germline ends. From germline, CDR1 is LGHNA and CDR2 YNFKEQ. The CDR3 nucleotides read TGTGCCAGCAGCCAAGAAGGGGGTAATCAGCCCCAGCATTTT. Protein sequence: CASSQEGGNQPQHF.

The chain employs TRBV28 and TRBJ1-4; D perhaps matches TRBD1 (6 bases). Per germline, CDR1 MDHEN and CDR2 SYDVKM. The CDR3 has 11 residues. The V end was cut by 3 bases, the J end by 12 bases, with 8 bases between. The CDR3 coding sequence is TGTGCCAGCAGTTTGAGGGGGGAACTGTTTTTT. It codes for CASSLRGELFF.

The CDR3 region is CASTQGDVYGYTF. CDR3 DNA: TGTGCCAGCACCCAGGGAGATGTCTATGGCTACACCTTC. This chain links TRBV28 with TRBJ1-2; D perhaps matches TRBD1 (5 bases). Germline loops: CDR1 MDHEN, CDR2 SYDVKM. The CDR3 sequence is 13 residues long. Trimming cost V 7 bases and J 4 bases, with 13 bases left between them.